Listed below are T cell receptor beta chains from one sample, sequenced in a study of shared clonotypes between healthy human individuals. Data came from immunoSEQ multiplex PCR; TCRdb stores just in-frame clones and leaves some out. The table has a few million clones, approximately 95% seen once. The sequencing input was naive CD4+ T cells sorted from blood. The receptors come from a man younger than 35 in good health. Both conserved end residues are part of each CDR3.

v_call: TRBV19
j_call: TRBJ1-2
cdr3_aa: CASSMVAGYGYTF

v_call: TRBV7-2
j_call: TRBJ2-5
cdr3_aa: CASSLGVAGVGQETQYF

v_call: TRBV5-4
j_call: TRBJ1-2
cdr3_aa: CASSLVGAGGYGYTF

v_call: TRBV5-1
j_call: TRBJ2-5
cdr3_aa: CASSRNGAGDGETQYF

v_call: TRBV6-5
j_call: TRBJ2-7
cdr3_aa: CASSYQTGRSYEQYF

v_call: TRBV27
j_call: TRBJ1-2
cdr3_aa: CASSSRQGTYGYTF

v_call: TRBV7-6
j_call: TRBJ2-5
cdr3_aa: CASSLNSQETQYF

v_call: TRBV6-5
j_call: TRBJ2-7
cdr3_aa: CASSYSPRQTSYEQYF

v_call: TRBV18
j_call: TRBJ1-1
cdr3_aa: CASSPSRGVEAFF

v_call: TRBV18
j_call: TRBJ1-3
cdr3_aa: CASSPLAARQSGNTIYF

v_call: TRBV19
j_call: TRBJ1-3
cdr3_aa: CASQRGPGNTIYF